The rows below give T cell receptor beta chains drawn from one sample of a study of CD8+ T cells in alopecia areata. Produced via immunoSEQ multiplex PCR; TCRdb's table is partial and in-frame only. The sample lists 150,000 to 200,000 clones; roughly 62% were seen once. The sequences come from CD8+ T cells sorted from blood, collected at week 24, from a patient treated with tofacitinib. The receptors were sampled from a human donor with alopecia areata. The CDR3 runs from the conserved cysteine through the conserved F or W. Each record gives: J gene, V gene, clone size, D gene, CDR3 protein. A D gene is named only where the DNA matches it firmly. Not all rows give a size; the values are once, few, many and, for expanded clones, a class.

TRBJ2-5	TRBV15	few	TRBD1	CATSKGTAQETQYF
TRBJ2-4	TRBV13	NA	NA	CASSFEDRIAKNIQYF
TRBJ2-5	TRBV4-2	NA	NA	CASSPSRSPETQYF
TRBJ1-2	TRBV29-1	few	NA	CSVEDAGYTF
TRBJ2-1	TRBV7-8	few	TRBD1	CASSLGTGGNEQFF
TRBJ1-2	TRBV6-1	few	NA	CASREGRGLGYGYTF
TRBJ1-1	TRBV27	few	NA	CASSLSFRMNTEAFF
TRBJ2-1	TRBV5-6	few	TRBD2	CASSVAGGLNEQFF
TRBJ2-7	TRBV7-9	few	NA	CASSLEGRASYEQYF
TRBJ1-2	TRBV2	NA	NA	CASGGQENFGYGYTF
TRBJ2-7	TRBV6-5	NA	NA	CASSYRVNSYEQYF
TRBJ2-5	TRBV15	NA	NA	CATSRESGDSRETQYF
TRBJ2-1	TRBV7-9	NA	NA	CASSSSTRDFSSYNEQFF
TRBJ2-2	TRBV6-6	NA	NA	CASTSTGELFF
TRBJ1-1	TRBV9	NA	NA	CASSDSGGATEAFF
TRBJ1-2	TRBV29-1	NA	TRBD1	CSVAGTGGYTF
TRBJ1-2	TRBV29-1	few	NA	CSVEVEGKNGYTF
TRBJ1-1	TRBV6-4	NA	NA	CASSDSSSSEAFF
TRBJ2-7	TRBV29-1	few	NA	CSVGGFGSPYEQYF
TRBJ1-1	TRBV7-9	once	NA	CASVPGAGGSLEAFF
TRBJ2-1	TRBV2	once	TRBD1	CASSEAGQNEQFF
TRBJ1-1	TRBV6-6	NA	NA	CASSYYGMNTEAFF
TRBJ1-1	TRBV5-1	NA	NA	CASSFRGATTEAFF
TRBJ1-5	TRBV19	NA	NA	CASSRDTRYQPQHF
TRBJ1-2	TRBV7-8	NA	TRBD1	CASSSGQAKVHGYTF
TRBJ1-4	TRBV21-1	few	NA	CASSNDEKLFF
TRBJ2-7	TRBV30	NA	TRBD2	CAWGNSGESLEQYF
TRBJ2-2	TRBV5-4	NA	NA	CASSLAGSADYTGELFF
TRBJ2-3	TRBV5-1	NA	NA	CASSLTGLARNTDTQYF
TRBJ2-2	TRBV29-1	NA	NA	CSAVGVANTGELFF
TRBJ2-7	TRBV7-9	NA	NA	CASSLVLQGYFYEQYF
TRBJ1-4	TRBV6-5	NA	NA	CASSRQATNEKLFF
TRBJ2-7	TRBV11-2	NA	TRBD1	CASSLSGGETYEQYF
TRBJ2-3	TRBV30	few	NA	CASTGGAGPGDTQYF
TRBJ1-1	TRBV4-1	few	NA	CASSQGTKAFF
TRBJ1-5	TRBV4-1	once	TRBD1	CASSQKYRGYYNQPQHF
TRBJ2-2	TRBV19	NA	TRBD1	CASSTDRGSAGELFF
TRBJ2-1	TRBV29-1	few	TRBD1	CSAPRTGNEQFF
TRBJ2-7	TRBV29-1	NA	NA	CSVEVMGYEQYF
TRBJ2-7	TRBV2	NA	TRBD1	CASKPGTGKYEQYF
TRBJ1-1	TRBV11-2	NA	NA	CASSWDTVSEAFF
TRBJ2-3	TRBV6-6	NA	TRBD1	CASSSGTGDTDTQYF
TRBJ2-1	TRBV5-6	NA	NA	CASSLPGNEQFF
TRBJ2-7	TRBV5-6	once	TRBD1	CASSQDRGPYEQYF
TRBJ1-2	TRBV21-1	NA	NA	CASSPRDRVTSTLYGYTF
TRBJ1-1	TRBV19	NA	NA	CASSLTANTEAFF
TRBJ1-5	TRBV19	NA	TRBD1	CASSRTGGGQPQHF
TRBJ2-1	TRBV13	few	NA	CASSSLGDEQFF
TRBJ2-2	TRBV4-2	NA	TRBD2	CASSPWTSGDLSSGELFF
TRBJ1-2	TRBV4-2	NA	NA	CASSRGGQGIYYGYTF
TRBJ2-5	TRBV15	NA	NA	CATAPGHKRETQYF
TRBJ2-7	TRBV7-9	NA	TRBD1	CASSDRDQVPLEQYF
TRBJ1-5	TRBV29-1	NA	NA	CSVVGGSSNQPQHF
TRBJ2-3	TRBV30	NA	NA	CAWSVSGLYTDTQYF
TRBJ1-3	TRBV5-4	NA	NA	CASSLRHLGGTGNTIYF
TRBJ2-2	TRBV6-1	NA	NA	CATGELFF
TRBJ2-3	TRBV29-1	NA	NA	CSVEDRGGGTDTQYF
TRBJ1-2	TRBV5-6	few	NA	CASSSTDPYGYTF
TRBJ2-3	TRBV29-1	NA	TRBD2	CSVEEAAGTQYF